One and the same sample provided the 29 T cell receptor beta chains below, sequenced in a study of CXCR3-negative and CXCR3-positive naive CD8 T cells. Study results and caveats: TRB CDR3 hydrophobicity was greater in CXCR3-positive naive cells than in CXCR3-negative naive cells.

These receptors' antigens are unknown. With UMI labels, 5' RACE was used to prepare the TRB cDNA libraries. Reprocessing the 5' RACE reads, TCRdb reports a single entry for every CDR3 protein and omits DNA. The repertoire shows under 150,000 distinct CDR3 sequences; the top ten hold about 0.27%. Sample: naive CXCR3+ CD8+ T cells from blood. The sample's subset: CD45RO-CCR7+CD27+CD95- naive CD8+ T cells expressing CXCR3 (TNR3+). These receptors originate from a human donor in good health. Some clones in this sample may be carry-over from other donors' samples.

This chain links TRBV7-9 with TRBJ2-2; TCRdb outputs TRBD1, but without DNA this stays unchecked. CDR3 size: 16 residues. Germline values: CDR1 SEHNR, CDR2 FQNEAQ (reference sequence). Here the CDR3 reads CASSSGTGDFTGELFF.

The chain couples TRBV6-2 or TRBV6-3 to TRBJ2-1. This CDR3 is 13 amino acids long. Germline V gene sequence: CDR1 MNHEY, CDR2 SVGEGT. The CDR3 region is CASSYEVYNEQFF.

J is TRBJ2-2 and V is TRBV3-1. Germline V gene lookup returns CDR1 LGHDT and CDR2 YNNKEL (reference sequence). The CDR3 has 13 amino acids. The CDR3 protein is CASSQEGNGELFF.

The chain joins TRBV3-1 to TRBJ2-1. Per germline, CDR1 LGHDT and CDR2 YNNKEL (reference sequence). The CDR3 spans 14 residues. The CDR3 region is CASSQDLVGFEQFF.

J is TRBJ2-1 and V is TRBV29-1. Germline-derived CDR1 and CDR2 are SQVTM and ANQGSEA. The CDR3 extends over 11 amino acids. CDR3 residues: CSIQAVGEQFF.

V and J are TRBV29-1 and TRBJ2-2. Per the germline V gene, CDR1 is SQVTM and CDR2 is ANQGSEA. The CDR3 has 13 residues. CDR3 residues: CSVDQIYTGELFF.

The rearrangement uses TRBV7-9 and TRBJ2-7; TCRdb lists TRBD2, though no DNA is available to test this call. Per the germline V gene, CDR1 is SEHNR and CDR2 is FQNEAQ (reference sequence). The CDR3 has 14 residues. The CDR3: CASRPASGRREQYF.

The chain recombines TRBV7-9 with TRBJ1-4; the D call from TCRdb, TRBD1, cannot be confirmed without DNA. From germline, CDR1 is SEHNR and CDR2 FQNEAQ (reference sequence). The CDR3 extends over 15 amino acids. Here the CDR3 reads CASSFPGASNEKLFF.

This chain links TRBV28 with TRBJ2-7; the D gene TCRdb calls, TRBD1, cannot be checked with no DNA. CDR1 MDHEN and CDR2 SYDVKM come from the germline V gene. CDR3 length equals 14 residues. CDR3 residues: CASTGRESSYEQYF.

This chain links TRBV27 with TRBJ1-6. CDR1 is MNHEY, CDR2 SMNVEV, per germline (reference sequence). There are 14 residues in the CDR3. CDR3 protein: CASSLVQENSPLHF.

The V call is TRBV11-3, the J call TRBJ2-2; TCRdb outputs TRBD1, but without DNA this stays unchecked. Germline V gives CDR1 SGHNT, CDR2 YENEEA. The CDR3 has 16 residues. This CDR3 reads CASSTRTGGLGGELFF.

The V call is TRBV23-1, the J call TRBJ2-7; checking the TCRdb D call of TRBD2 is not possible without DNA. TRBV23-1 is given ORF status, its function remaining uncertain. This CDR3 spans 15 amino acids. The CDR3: CASSRASGICSEQYF.

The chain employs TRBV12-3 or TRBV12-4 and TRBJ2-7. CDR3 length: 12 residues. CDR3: CASSHDAYEQYF.

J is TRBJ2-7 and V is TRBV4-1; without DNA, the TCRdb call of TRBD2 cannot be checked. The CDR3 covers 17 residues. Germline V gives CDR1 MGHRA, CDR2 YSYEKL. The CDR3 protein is CASSQPGVAGTYYEQYF.

The CDR3 loop reads CASSQGIMNTEAFF. The rearrangement joins TRBV14 to TRBJ1-1. Germline values: CDR1 SGHDN, CDR2 FVKESK. This CDR3 spans 14 amino acids.

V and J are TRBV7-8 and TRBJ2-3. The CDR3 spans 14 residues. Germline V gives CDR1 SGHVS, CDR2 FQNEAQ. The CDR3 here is CASSLGARTDTQYF. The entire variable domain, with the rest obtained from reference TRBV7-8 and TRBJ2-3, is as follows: GAGVSQSPRYKVAKRGQDVALRCDPISGHVSLFWYQQALGQGPEFLTYFQNEAQLDKSGLPSDRFFAERPEGSVSTLKIQRTQQEDSAVYLCASSLGARTDTQYFGPGTRLTVL.

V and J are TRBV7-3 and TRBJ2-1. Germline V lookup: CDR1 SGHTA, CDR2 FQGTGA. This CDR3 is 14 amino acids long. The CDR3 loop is CTSSPRLGFDEQFF.

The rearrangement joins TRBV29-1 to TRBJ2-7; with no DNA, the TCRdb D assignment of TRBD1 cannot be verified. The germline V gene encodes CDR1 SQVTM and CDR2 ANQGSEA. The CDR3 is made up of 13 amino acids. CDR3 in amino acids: CSATVPVTYEQYF.

The CDR3 loop reads CASSSRSGPYNEQFF. The rearrangement joins TRBV14 to TRBJ2-1; TCRdb calls TRBD2, which cannot be checked without DNA. In germline, CDR1 is SGHDN, CDR2 FVKESK. The CDR3 length is 15 residues.

The CDR3 region is CASSLLAGANEQYF. The rearrangement uses TRBV27 and TRBJ2-7; TCRdb indicates TRBD2, and absent DNA this call remains unverified. Germline-derived CDR1 and CDR2 are MNHEY and SMNVEV (reference sequence). This CDR3 spans 14 amino acids.

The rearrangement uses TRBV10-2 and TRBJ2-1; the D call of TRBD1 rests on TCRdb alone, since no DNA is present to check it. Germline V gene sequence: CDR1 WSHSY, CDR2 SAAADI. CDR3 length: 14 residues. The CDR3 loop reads CASKGTGVWNEQFF.

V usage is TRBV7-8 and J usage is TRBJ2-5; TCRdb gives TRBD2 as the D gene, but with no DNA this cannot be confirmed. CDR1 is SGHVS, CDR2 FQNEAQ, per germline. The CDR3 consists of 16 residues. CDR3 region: CASSLSSGGTRETQYF. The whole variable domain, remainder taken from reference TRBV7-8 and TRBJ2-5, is GAGVSQSPRYKVAKRGQDVALRCDPISGHVSLFWYQQALGQGPEFLTYFQNEAQLDKSGLPSDRFFAERPEGSVSTLKIQRTQQEDSAVYLCASSLSSGGTRETQYFGPGTRLLVL.

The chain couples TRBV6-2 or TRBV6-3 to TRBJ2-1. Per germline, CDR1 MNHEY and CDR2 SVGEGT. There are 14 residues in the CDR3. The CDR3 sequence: CASSPLSSYNEQFF.

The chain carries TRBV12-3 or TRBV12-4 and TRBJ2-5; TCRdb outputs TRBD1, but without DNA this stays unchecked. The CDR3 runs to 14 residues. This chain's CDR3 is CASSPRTAVETQYF.

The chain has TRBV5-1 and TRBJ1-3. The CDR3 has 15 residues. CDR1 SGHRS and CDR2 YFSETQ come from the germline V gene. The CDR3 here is CASSADGYSGNTIYF.

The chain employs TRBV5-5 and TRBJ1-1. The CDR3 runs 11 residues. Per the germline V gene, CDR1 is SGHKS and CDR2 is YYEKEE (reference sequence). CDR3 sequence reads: CASKMGTEAFF.

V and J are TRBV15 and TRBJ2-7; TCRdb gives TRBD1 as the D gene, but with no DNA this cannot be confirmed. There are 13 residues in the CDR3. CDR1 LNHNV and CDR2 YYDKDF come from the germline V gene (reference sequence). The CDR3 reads CATSRDPREEQYF. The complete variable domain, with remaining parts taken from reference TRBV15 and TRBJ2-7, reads DAMVIQNPRYQVTQFGKPVTLSCSQTLNHNVMYWYQQKSSQAPKLLFHYYDKDFNNEADTPDNFQSRRPNTSFCFLDIRSPGLGDTAMYLCATSRDPREEQYFGPGTRLTVT.

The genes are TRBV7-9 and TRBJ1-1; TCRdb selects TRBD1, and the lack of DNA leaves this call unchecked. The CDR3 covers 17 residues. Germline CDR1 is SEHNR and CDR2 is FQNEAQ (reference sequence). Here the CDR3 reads CASSSGDRGTGNTEAFF.

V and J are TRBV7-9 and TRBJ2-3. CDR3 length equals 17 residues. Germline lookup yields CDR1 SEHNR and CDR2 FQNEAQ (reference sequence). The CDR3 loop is CASSFLIRLEDKDTQYF.